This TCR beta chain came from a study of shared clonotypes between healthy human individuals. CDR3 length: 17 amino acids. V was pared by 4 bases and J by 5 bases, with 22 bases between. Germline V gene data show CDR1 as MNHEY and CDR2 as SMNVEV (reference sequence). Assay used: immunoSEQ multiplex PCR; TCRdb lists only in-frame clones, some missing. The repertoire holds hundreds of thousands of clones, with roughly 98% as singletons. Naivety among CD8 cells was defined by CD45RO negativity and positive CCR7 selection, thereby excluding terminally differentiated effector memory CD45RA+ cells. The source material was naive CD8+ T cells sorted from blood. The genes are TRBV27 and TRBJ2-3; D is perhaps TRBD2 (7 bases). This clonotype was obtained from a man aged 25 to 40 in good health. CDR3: CASSSTGGGGIRDTQYF. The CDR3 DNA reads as TGTGCCAGCAGTTCCACCGGGGGAGGGGGAATAAGAGATACGCAGTATTTT.